The rows below give T cell receptor beta chains drawn from one sample of a study of T cell responses to AZD1222 COVID-19 vaccine. Assay: immunoSEQ multiplex PCR; the TCRdb copy retains only in-frame clones and omits some. The table has about 140,000 clones, roughly 90% seen once; the top ten hold around 5%. The sequencing used peripheral blood, collected on day 0 of AZD1222 vaccination. The source of these receptors is an adult in good health. Each CDR3 is given with its conserved first and last residue. The D gene is left open where the match is weak. Some rows have no size entry. The others give once, few or many, or a class for an expanded clone.

V	size	length	D	J	CDR3	DNA
TRBV20-1	NA	11	NA	TRBJ2-3	CSASGQDTQYF	TGCAGTGCTTCCGGGCAAGATACGCAGTATTTT
TRBV4-2	NA	15	NA	TRBJ1-3	CASSRERVPGNTIYF	TGTGCCAGCAGCCGCGAGAGGGTTCCTGGAAACACCATATATTTT
TRBV11-2	NA	17	TRBD1	TRBJ2-5	CASSFLRFGRQGETQYF	TGTGCCAGCAGCTTTTTACGGTTTGGACGACAGGGAGAGACCCAGTACTTC
TRBV28	NA	12	NA	TRBJ2-2	CASSPRTGELFF	TGTGCCAGCAGTCCCCGGACCGGGGAGCTGTTTTTT
TRBV28	NA	18	TRBD1	TRBJ1-5	CASSLPTTGQLGNQPQHF	TGTGCCAGCAGTTTACCGACAACGGGACAGTTAGGGAATCAGCCCCAGCATTTT
TRBV5-6	NA	15	TRBD2	TRBJ2-1	CASSLRAGVINEQFF	TGTGCCAGCAGCTTGAGAGCGGGAGTCATTAATGAGCAGTTCTTC
TRBV10-3	NA	15	NA	TRBJ2-2	CAIMDSNSNTGELFF	TGTGCCATCATGGATTCGAATTCTAACACCGGGGAGCTGTTTTTT
TRBV11-3	NA	15	TRBD2	TRBJ2-1	CASSSPRLAANEQFF	TGTGCCAGCAGCTCACCGAGACTAGCGGCAAATGAGCAGTTCTTC
TRBV20-1	NA	16	NA	TRBJ1-2	CSASLGGKGKNYGYTF	TGCAGTGCTAGTCTTGGGGGAAAGGGAAAAAACTATGGCTACACCTTC
TRBV28	few	14	NA	TRBJ1-5	CASSPDTTYQPQHF	TGTGCCAGCAGTCCAGACACTACGTATCAGCCCCAGCATTTT
TRBV11-2	NA	12	NA	TRBJ2-7	CASSSPQGRQYF	TGTGCCAGCAGCTCACCACAGGGCAGGCAGTACTTC
TRBV7-3	NA	14	TRBD2	TRBJ2-3	CASSLGRERDTQYF	TGTGCCAGCAGCTTAGGGCGGGAGAGAGATACGCAGTATTTT
TRBV7-8	NA	13	TRBD1	TRBJ1-2	CASSERTGNGYTF	TGTGCCAGCAGCGAAAGGACAGGGAACGGCTACACCTTC
TRBV19	NA	14	NA	TRBJ2-7	CASSKRWGAYEQYF	TGTGCCAGTAGTAAGCGGTGGGGTGCCTACGAGCAGTACTTC
TRBV9	NA	19	TRBD2	TRBJ2-1	CASSVGGTSGYQSYNEQFF	TGTGCCAGCAGCGTAGGAGGGACTAGCGGCTACCAATCCTACAATGAGCAGTTCTTC
TRBV6-5	NA	14	NA	TRBJ2-7	CASSIQGLLYEQYF	TGTGCCAGCAGTATCCAAGGCCTTCTCTACGAGCAGTACTTC
TRBV24-1	NA	19	TRBD2	TRBJ2-5	CATSDLADLAGGRQETQYF	TGTGCCACCAGTGATTTGGCGGATCTGGCGGGAGGTAGACAAGAGACCCAGTACTTC
TRBV19	NA	15	NA	TRBJ2-7	CASSIPLWILYEQYF	TGTGCCAGTAGTATTCCACTCTGGATTCTCTACGAGCAGTACTTC
TRBV18	once	16	NA	TRBJ1-5	CASSLNPGAGNQPQHF	TGTGCCAGCTCACTGAATCCCGGGGCCGGCAATCAGCCCCAGCATTTT
TRBV6-5	NA	13	NA	TRBJ2-1	CASSYRMEDEQFF	TGTGCCAGCAGTTATAGGATGGAGGATGAGCAGTTCTTC
TRBV2	NA	16	TRBD2	TRBJ2-7	CASSSPTSGSQNEQYF	TGTGCCAGCAGTTCCCCTACCAGCGGGAGTCAGAACGAGCAGTACTTC
TRBV6-6	NA	15	TRBD1	TRBJ1-1	CASSLRQGSTAEAFF	TGTGCCAGCAGTTTAAGACAGGGGTCCACCGCTGAAGCTTTCTTT
TRBV21-1	NA	13	NA	TRBJ1-1	CASLKGVRAEAFF	TGTGCCTCACTGAAGGGGGTCAGGGCTGAAGCTTTCTTT
TRBV6-5	NA	14	TRBD1	TRBJ1-4	CASHGQGALEKLFF	TGTGCCAGCCACGGACAGGGGGCCTTAGAAAAACTGTTTTTT
TRBV4-1	NA	15	NA	TRBJ1-2	CASSQEPFSRRGYTF	TGCGCCAGCAGCCAAGAACCGTTTTCACGGCGAGGCTACACCTTC
TRBV6-1	NA	17	NA	TRBJ1-1	CASSVVLGSGTNTEAFF	TGTGCCAGCAGTGTCGTCCTGGGGTCCGGAACGAACACTGAAGCTTTCTTT
TRBV19	NA	16	NA	TRBJ1-5	CASSILEGLGNQPQHF	TGTGCCAGTAGTATATTAGAGGGCTTGGGCAATCAGCCCCAGCATTTT
TRBV4-1	NA	15	TRBD1	TRBJ1-4	CASSLTGTGSEKLFF	TGCGCCAGCAGCCTGACCGGGACAGGGAGCGAAAAACTGTTTTTT
TRBV30	NA	10	NA	TRBJ1-2	CAGGNGGYTF	TGTGCCGGCGGTAATGGAGGCTACACCTTC
TRBV4-3	few	14	TRBD2	TRBJ2-1	CASSRTSGYNEQFF	TGCGCCAGCAGCAGAACTAGCGGATACAATGAGCAGTTCTTC
TRBV6-1	NA	13	NA	TRBJ2-7	CASSENDPYEQYF	TGTGCCAGCAGTGAGAACGATCCCTACGAGCAGTACTTC
TRBV6-5	NA	13	NA	TRBJ1-2	CASSYGGMYGYTF	TGTGCCAGCAGTTACGGGGGAATGTATGGCTACACCTTC
TRBV30	few	12	NA	TRBJ2-7	CAWCQGGMEQYF	TGTGCCTGGTGTCAGGGCGGAATGGAGCAGTACTTC
TRBV28	NA	16	TRBD1	TRBJ1-1	CASSFGIRTGYTEAFF	TGTGCCAGCAGTTTTGGAATTCGGACAGGGTACACTGAAGCTTTCTTT
TRBV6-5	NA	16	NA	TRBJ2-7	CASSYSVGGGHYEQYF	TGTGCCAGCAGTTACTCGGTCGGAGGGGGACACTACGAGCAGTACTTC
TRBV19	NA	14	NA	TRBJ1-6	CASSPRPVDSPLHF	TGTGCCAGTAGCCCCCGTCCGGTAGATTCACCCCTCCACTTT
TRBV30	NA	12	NA	TRBJ2-7	CAWRQLSYEQYF	TGTGCCTGGAGGCAGTTATCCTACGAGCAGTACTTC
TRBV6-2/TRBV6-3	NA	18	NA	TRBJ1-2	CASSYSSTWRAAILGYTF	TGTGCCAGCAGTTACTCGAGTACCTGGAGGGCCGCCATATTGGGCTACACCTTC
TRBV7-9	NA	13	TRBD2	TRBJ2-6	CAGGESGANVLTF	TGTGCCGGGGGGGAGTCTGGGGCCAACGTCCTGACTTTC
TRBV4-3	NA	17	NA	TRBJ2-1	CASSQVLRTEIYNEQFF	TGCGCCAGCAGCCAAGTTTTAAGGACCGAAATTTACAATGAGCAGTTCTTC
TRBV19	once	15	NA	TRBJ1-4	CASSISSAVNEKLFF	TGTGCCAGTAGTATAAGTAGCGCAGTCAATGAAAAACTGTTTTTT
TRBV5-6	NA	12	NA	TRBJ2-2	CASSFGGGELFF	TGTGCCAGCAGCTTCGGTGGCGGGGAGCTGTTTTTT
TRBV27	NA	13	NA	TRBJ1-5	CASSFRVKQPQHF	TGTGCCAGCAGTTTTCGAGTTAAGCAGCCCCAGCATTTT
TRBV29-1	NA	12	NA	TRBJ1-1	CSVDQQGPEAFF	TGCAGCGTTGACCAACAGGGCCCTGAAGCTTTCTTT
TRBV24-1	NA	11	NA	TRBJ2-5	CATSTGETQYF	TGTGCCACCAGTACGGGAGAGACCCAGTACTTC
TRBV5-8	NA	20	TRBD2	TRBJ2-7	CASSLFWARRASGVIYEQYF	TGTGCCAGCAGCTTGTTTTGGGCTAGGCGGGCTAGCGGGGTTATCTACGAGCAGTACTTC
TRBV5-6	NA	15	NA	TRBJ2-7	CASSYTGGPFKEQYF	TGTGCCAGCAGTTATACAGGAGGGCCATTCAAAGAGCAGTACTTC
TRBV2	NA	15	TRBD2	TRBJ2-1	CASSETSGNNNEQFF	TGTGCCAGCAGTGAGACTAGCGGCAATAACAATGAGCAGTTCTTC
TRBV9	NA	12	NA	TRBJ1-1	CASGGRNTEAFF	TGTGCCAGCGGGGGAAGGAACACTGAAGCTTTCTTT
TRBV6-6	NA	14	NA	TRBJ1-5	CASSYSGGHQPQHF	TGTGCCAGCAGTTACTCGGGAGGCCATCAGCCCCAGCATTTT
TRBV11-3	NA	13	NA	TRBJ2-2	CASSLDNPGELFF	TGTGCCAGCAGCTTAGATAACCCCGGGGAGCTGTTTTTT
TRBV28	once	11	NA	TRBJ2-5	CASSTSGTQYF	TGTGCCAGCAGTACCTCGGGGACCCAGTACTTC
TRBV28	once	14	NA	TRBJ1-6	CAIMSSGPNSPLHF	TGTGCCATTATGAGCAGTGGCCCTAATTCACCCCTCCACTTT